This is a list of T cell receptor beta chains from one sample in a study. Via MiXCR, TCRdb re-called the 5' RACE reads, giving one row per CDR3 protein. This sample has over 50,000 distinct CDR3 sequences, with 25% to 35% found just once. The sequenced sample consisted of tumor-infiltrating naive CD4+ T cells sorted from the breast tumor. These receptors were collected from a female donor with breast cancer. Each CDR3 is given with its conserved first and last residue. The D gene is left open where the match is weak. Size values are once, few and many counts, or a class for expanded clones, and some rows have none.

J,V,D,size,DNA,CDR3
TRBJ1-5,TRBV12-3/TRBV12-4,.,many,TGTGCCAGCAGTTTTGGACGCCATAGCAATCAGCCCCAGCATTTT,CASSFGRHSNQPQHF
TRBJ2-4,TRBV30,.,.,TGTGCCTGGAGTGAGGCAGGGTTTGCCAAAAACATTCAGTACTTC,CAWSEAGFAKNIQYF
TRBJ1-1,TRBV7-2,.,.,TGTGCCAGCAGCCAAGGGTCCTATGTGAACACTGAAGCTTTCTTT,CASSQGSYVNTEAFF
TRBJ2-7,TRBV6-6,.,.,TGCGCCAGCAGTGAATTCGGGGGACCCTACGAGCAGTACTTC,CASSEFGGPYEQYF
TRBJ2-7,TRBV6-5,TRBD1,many,TGTGCCAGCAGTTACGGGACAGGGGGTTACGAGCAGTACTTC,CASSYGTGGYEQYF
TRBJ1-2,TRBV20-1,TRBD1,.,TGCAGTGCTGACAGGGGGGGAGACTATGGCTACACCTTC,CSADRGGDYGYTF
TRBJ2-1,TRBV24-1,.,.,TGTGCCACCAGAACCACCAGGGGTCGGAATGAGCAGTTCTTC,CATRTTRGRNEQFF
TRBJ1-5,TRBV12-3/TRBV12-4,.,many,TGTGCCAGCAGTTTGGGTCAGGATCAGCCCCAGCATTTT,CASSLGQDQPQHF
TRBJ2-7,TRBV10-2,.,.,TGCGCCAGCAGTGGGCCCTTCTACGAGCAGTACTTC,CASSGPFYEQYF
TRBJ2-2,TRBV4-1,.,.,TGCGCCAGCAGCCCTCGTCAAGACAGCCCCCTTCCCGGGGAGCTGTTTTTT,CASSPRQDSPLPGELFF
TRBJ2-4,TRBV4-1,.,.,TGCGCCAGCAGCCAAGGGGCTCGGCCCTTTTGGCGGTACTTC,CASSQGARPFWRYF